Listed here is a single T cell receptor beta chain. Its antigen remains unknown. The record originates from a study of T cell responses to AZD1222 COVID-19 vaccine. Study conclusions and caveats: Only a handful of individuals given AZD1222 were seropositive at baseline.

The protocol was immunoSEQ multiplex PCR, while the TCRdb copy is restricted to in-frame clones and leaves out a portion. Among around 100,000 clones, around 91% were seen once, and the ten largest hold approximately 9.1%. V was clipped by 3 bases and J by 1 base, with 15 bases between them. Per the germline V gene, CDR1 is KGHSH and CDR2 is LQKENI. This CDR3 has 16 residues. The chain is built from TRBV18 and TRBJ1-2, with unresolved D. This sequence was found in an adult in good health. This specimen was peripheral blood, taken on day 0 of AZD1222 vaccination. The CDR3 DNA sequence: TGTGCCAGCTCACCCCCGACCGATATCGTTAACTATGGCTACACCTTC. This gives the protein CASSPPTDIVNYGYTF. The variable domain in full, completed from reference TRBV18 and TRBJ1-2, reads NAGVMQNPRHLVRRRGQEARLRCSPMKGHSHVYWYRQLPEEGLKFMVYLQKENIIDESGMPKERFSAEFPKEGPSILRIQQVVRGDSAAYFCASSPPTDIVNYGYTFGSGTRLTVV.